Listed below are T cell receptor beta chains from one sample, sequenced in a study of CD8 T cells in ankylosing spondylitis. Using its own MiXCR run on the 5' RACE reads, TCRdb lists one record per CDR3 protein. This table holds around 770,000 distinct CDR3 sequences, roughly 12% found once. The sequenced sample consisted of blood, either unsorted or a sorted T cell fraction (not recorded which). These receptor sequences come from a male donor with ankylosing spondylitis. The CDR3 runs from the conserved cysteine through the conserved F or W. The order of the fields is D gene, clone size, V gene, J gene, CDR3 DNA, CDR3 protein. D genes are given only for firm matches. Clone size, where shown, is once, few, many, or a class for clones that have expanded.

>NA|few|TRBV7-2|TRBJ2-7
TGTGCCAGCAGCCCGATCCTCCGGGGCGAGCAGTACTTC
CASSPILRGEQYF
>NA|NA|TRBV28|TRBJ2-7
TGTGCCAGCAGTTTCGCCAGGGCATCCTACGAGCAGTACTTC
CASSFARASYEQYF
>NA|few|TRBV7-2|TRBJ1-2
TGTGCCAGCAGCTTAGCAAAGGGCTGGGGCTACACCTTC
CASSLAKGWGYTF
>NA|few|TRBV19|TRBJ2-5
TGTGCCAGTAGAGGGACCTACCAAGAGACCCAGTACTTC
CASRGTYQETQYF
>NA|NA|TRBV20-1|TRBJ2-7
TGCAGTGCTAGAGCCGGAAAACTGCAGGGGAGCTCCTACGAGCAGTACTTC
CSARAGKLQGSSYEQYF
>NA|few|TRBV7-2|TRBJ2-7
TGTGCCAGCAGCTTAGATGTGGGGGACTTTTACGAGCAGTACTTC
CASSLDVGDFYEQYF
>TRBD1|NA|TRBV12-3/TRBV12-4|TRBJ2-2
TGTGCCAGCAGCCTCGGACAGGGGCCCGGGGAGCTGTTTTTT
CASSLGQGPGELFF
>TRBD1|many|TRBV7-2|TRBJ2-4
TGTGCCAGCAGCCTCGGGACAGGGGACATTCAGTACTTC
CASSLGTGDIQYF
>TRBD2|few|TRBV20-1|TRBJ2-3
TGCAGTGCGATAGCTAGCGGGAGGGCGGAAGATACGCAGTATTTT
CSAIASGRAEDTQYF
>NA|NA|TRBV9|TRBJ1-4
TGTGCCAGCAGCTCCCGGTCAGGCGGAGGGGAAAAACTGTTTTTT
CASSSRSGGGEKLFF
>NA|NA|TRBV7-2|TRBJ1-1
TGTGCCAGCAGCGCCCTCGGGGTTGGCACTGAAGCTTTCTTT
CASSALGVGTEAFF
>NA|NA|TRBV7-6|TRBJ1-3
TGTGCCAGCAGCTCGACAGCGTATGGAAACACCATATATTTT
CASSSTAYGNTIYF
>TRBD1|many|TRBV6-2/TRBV6-3|TRBJ1-1
TGTGCCAGCAGTCGACTCGGGACAGGAGAGAACACTGAAGCTTTCTTT
CASSRLGTGENTEAFF
>NA|few|TRBV5-1|TRBJ2-5
TGCGCCAGCAGGCAGCAAGAGACCCAGTACTTC
CASRQQETQYF
>NA|few|TRBV20-1|TRBJ2-5
TGCAGTGCTAGAGATAGCGGACAGGCGGTGGGGACCCAGTACTTC
CSARDSGQAVGTQYF
>NA|few|TRBV7-8|TRBJ2-1
TGTGCCAGCAGCTTCGGCCGGGGTCGACAGCCCAATGAGCAGTTCTTC
CASSFGRGRQPNEQFF
>NA|few|TRBV5-1|TRBJ1-2
TGCGCCAGCAGCTCTACAGGGAGGGTTGGCTACACCTTC
CASSSTGRVGYTF
>NA|NA|TRBV25-1|TRBJ2-4
TGTGCCAGCAGTCCGAGGGGCCCGGGGGCTGTGGGAAACATTCAGTACTTC
CASSPRGPGAVGNIQYF
>NA|NA|TRBV3-1|TRBJ1-1
TGTGCCAGCAGCCCCATAGCCGGGAAGACTGAAGCTTTCTTT
CASSPIAGKTEAFF
>NA|few|TRBV5-1|TRBJ2-5
TGCGCCAGCAGCCATCCTGCGCAAGAGACCCAGTACTTC
CASSHPAQETQYF
>NA|many|TRBV5-1|TRBJ2-3
TGCGCCAGCAGCATTGGGATGGGCACAGATACGCAGTATTTT
CASSIGMGTDTQYF
>NA|NA|TRBV11-3|TRBJ1-1
TGTGCCAGCAGCTTAGATCGGGGGGCGAACACTGAAGCTTTCTTT
CASSLDRGANTEAFF
>NA|NA|TRBV20-1|TRBJ2-3
TGCAGTGCTAGAGTTACCGGGACAGATACGCAGTATTTT
CSARVTGTDTQYF
>NA|NA|TRBV18|TRBJ2-7
TGTGCCAGCTCCCCTCGATCCGGGACTGGCGACTACGAGCAGTACTTC
CASSPRSGTGDYEQYF
>NA|few|TRBV10-3|TRBJ1-1
TGTGCCATCAGTGGATTCCAGGTCAAACCTTCTCGGGCTGAAGCTTTCTTT
CAISGFQVKPSRAEAFF
>TRBD1|few|TRBV29-1|TRBJ2-5
TGCAGCGTTGCGGGCAGGGACAGCGAAGAGACCCAGTACTTC
CSVAGRDSEETQYF
>NA|many|TRBV20-1|TRBJ1-5
TGCAGTGCTAGAGTGGTGGGGGGTCAGCCCCAGCATTTT
CSARVVGGQPQHF
>NA|many|TRBV12-3/TRBV12-4|TRBJ1-2
TGTGCCAGCAGTTTGAGCGGTGGCTACACCTTC
CASSLSGGYTF
>TRBD1|few|TRBV10-3|TRBJ2-1
TGTGCCATCAGTGGTATCCGGGACAGGGTTCGGTCTGGCTCCTACAATGAGCAGTTCTTC
CAISGIRDRVRSGSYNEQFF
>NA|NA|TRBV9|TRBJ2-5
TGTGCCAGCTCCCCTAGCTTGTTAGAGACCCAGTACTTC
CASSPSLLETQYF
>NA|few|TRBV20-1|TRBJ2-7
TGCAGTGACCAGGGGGGGTTGGCCTACGAGCAGTACTTC
CSDQGGLAYEQYF
>NA|NA|TRBV28|TRBJ2-2
TGTGCCAGCAGGACTGCATCCGGGGAGCTGTTTTTT
CASRTASGELFF
>NA|NA|TRBV9|TRBJ2-3
TGTGCCAGCAGCCCGGACATTGGTCTCACAGATACGCAGTATTTT
CASSPDIGLTDTQYF
>TRBD2|NA|TRBV7-2|TRBJ2-7
TGTGCCAGCAGCTTCACTAGCGTTGGGTTCTACGAGCAGTACTTC
CASSFTSVGFYEQYF
>NA|many|TRBV6-5|TRBJ1-2
TGTGCCAGCAGTTACGACCCAGCCTCTAACTATGGCTACACCTTC
CASSYDPASNYGYTF
>NA|many|TRBV7-2|TRBJ1-1
TGTGCCAGCAGCTTAAAGCGCTACAACACTGAAGCTTTCTTT
CASSLKRYNTEAFF
>NA|NA|TRBV7-3|TRBJ2-7
TGTGCCAGCAGACAACCCCCCGCCTACGAGCAGTACTTC
CASRQPPAYEQYF
>TRBD2|NA|TRBV29-1|TRBJ2-3
TGCAGCGTTGCGGGACTAGCGGGGCCTAGCACAGATACGCAGTATTTT
CSVAGLAGPSTDTQYF
>TRBD2|few|TRBV7-2|TRBJ2-1
TGTGCCAGCAGCTTAGGCTCTAGCGGGTACAATGAGCAGTTCTTC
CASSLGSSGYNEQFF
>NA|few|TRBV7-2|TRBJ2-3
TGTGCCAGCAGCTTGACAGGTCGGGGCAACACAGATACGCAGTATTTT
CASSLTGRGNTDTQYF
>NA|many|TRBV6-2/TRBV6-3|TRBJ1-6
TGTGCCAGCAGTTACGCCGGGACCGCTGTCTCACCCCTCCACTTT
CASSYAGTAVSPLHF
>TRBD2|NA|TRBV7-2|TRBJ2-1
TGTGCCAGCAGCTTACAGGGACTAGCGGGGGGGCAGCAGTTCTTC
CASSLQGLAGGQQFF
>NA|few|TRBV7-9|TRBJ1-1
TGTGCCAGCAGCTTTTTAACCGACACTGAAGCTTTCTTT
CASSFLTDTEAFF
>TRBD2|many|TRBV20-1|TRBJ2-1
TGCAGTGCCCAAAGGGAGGGCCGATCCTACAATGAGCAGTTCTTC
CSAQREGRSYNEQFF
>NA|few|TRBV6-1|TRBJ2-7
TGTGCCAGCAGCAGCTTCAGGGATAGGGGCTCCTACGAGCAGTACTTC
CASSSFRDRGSYEQYF
>NA|few|TRBV20-1|TRBJ1-5
TGCAGTGTGGAAAGGGATAGCAATCAGCCCCAGCATTTT
CSVERDSNQPQHF
>TRBD2|few|TRBV7-2|TRBJ2-1
TGTGCCAGCACATTAGCGGGGGGGCCCCACAATGAGCAGTTCTTC
CASTLAGGPHNEQFF
>NA|NA|TRBV7-2|TRBJ1-5
TGTGCCAGCAGCTCCGAGGCGGGTCAGCCCCAGCATTTT
CASSSEAGQPQHF
>NA|NA|TRBV5-1|TRBJ2-3
TGCGCCAGCAGCTCAGTAGCGGGCACAGATACGCAGTATTTT
CASSSVAGTDTQYF
>NA|few|TRBV20-1|TRBJ1-2
TGCAGTGCTATGGGTACAACAAGGGGGATCTATGGCTACACCTTC
CSAMGTTRGIYGYTF
>NA|NA|TRBV3-1|TRBJ1-1
TGTGCCAGTGGAAGGCGACAGGCGGACACTGAAGCTTTCTTT
CASGRRQADTEAFF
>NA|few|TRBV5-1|TRBJ1-2
TGCGCCAGCAGCTTGACAGCAGTTATTCCCTATGGCTACACCTTC
CASSLTAVIPYGYTF
>TRBD1|NA|TRBV7-2|TRBJ1-3
TGTGCCAGCAGCGTCGGACAGGGGCGAGGAAACACCATATATTTT
CASSVGQGRGNTIYF
>NA|many|TRBV20-1|TRBJ1-1
TGCAGTGCCTACCTTCGACAACTGAACGCTGAAGCTTTCTTT
CSAYLRQLNAEAFF
>NA|NA|TRBV4-3|TRBJ1-2
TGCGCCAGCAGCCAAGATGTGGGCAGAGGCTACACCTTC
CASSQDVGRGYTF
>NA|few|TRBV4-3|TRBJ2-1
TGCGCCAGCAGTGGGCAGTGGGATGAGCAGTTCTTC
CASSGQWDEQFF
>NA|NA|TRBV11-3|TRBJ2-3
TGTGCCAGCAGCTTAGTAAACACAGATACGCAGTATTTT
CASSLVNTDTQYF